This T cell receptor beta chain was obtained from a study of CD8 T cells in Susac syndrome (dated by TCRdb to the late 2010s). Background for the entire study: Of the Susac syndrome patients who were sequenced, fewer than ten were in clinical remission while more than five had clinically active disease. The study used repertoire sequencing to test whether antigen drove CD8+ T cell activation and differentiation in Susac syndrome. Susac syndrome patients were therapy-naive, on corticosteroids (some also receiving IVIg), or on IVIg alone at blood withdrawal.

The table lists this clonotype with a count of one. It has no known antigen specificity. The sample holds no much larger clone one base away, and base qualities are not on file. One read alone makes for weak evidence. Broad study findings and their caveats: The CD4+ T cell repertoire of patients with Susac syndrome showed no detectable clonal expansion. The study acknowledged that relatively few individuals were included in the TCR sequencing and HLA analysis.

RNA was extracted using the RNeasy kit, and about 0.5 to 1 microgram was reverse transcribed with random hexamers. The immunoSEQ multiplex PCR assay, which covers 54 Vbeta and 13 Jbeta segments, was used to amplify TCR beta CDR3 regions. Bias from PCR amplification was corrected by using a synthetic template baseline for primer optimization and for computational correction. The source study handled its data this way. Reads were assigned to V, D and J genes according to IMGT and analyzed in immunoSEQ Analyzer, with only productive sequences retained. Clonality was computed as one minus Shannon entropy normalized by log2 of the number of productive unique sequences. For each patient and control, public and private clones were evaluated among the 100 most prevalent clones. Susac-specific clones were defined as absent from healthy and MS cohorts, about 1,100 published viral clones and other ImmuneACCESS disease sequences. Through fastp at Q25 and MiXCR, TCRdb rebuilt clones from the public reads, retaining in-frame beta chains. Duplicate CDR3 protein sequences are folded into a single record with the most common DNA and genes. V and J calls and clone size were set by TCRdb, not the authors. The sample table holds 240,000 or so distinct CDR3 sequences, of which 95% to 97% were seen once. About 0.094% of the sample is in the top ten clones.

Peripheral blood CD8+ and CD4+ T cells from healthy donors, Susac syndrome patients and multiple sclerosis patients were profiled using high-throughput TCR beta sequencing. Recently defined diagnostic criteria for definite or probable disease were met by the Susac syndrome patients. Bulk CD8+ and CD4+ T cells were purified magnetically by negative isolation, whereas CD8+ TEMRA cells were enriched by FACS. Blood was collected in EDTA tubes and processed within 24 hours, with PBMCs isolated through density gradient centrifugation. PBMCs intended for TCR sequencing were cryopreserved in liquid nitrogen and thawed later in a water bath at 37 degrees C. The sorted or isolated CD4+, CD8+ and CD8+ TEMRA cells reached a purity of at least 90%. The germline V gene sets CDR1 to SQVTM and CDR2 to ANQGSEA. CDR3 length: 13 amino acids, cysteine to phenylalanine. Only CDR3 DNA is held: 39 bases, read in frame from base 1. Trimming takes 3 bases from V and 2 bases from J, and the germline ends sit 10 bases apart.

The source is a human donor with Susac syndrome. Specimen: CD4+ T cells from PBMCs. The rearranged segments are TRBV29-1 and TRBJ1-2; perhaps TRBD1 is the D gene, with 5 bases matching. In nucleotides, the sequence is TGCAGCGTTGAGGGGACCCCGAACTATGGCTACACCTTC. Its amino acids are CSVEGTPNYGYTF.